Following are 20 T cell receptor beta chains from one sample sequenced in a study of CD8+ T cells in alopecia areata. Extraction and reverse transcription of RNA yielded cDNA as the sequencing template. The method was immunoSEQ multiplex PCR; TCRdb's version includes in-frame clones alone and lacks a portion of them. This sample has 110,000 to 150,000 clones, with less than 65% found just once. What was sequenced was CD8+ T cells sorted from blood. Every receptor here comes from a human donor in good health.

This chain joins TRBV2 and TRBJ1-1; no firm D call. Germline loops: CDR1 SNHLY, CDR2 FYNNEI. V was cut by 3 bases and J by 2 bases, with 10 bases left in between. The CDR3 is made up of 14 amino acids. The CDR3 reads CASSEGPVNTEAFF. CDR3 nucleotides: TGTGCCAGCAGTGAGGGCCCAGTAAACACTGAAGCTTTCTTT.

The CDR3 protein is CASSLFLNQPQHF. The CDR3, as DNA: TGTGCCAGCAGTTTATTTCTGAACCAGCCCCAGCATTTT. This chain uses TRBV27 with TRBJ1-5; D is uncertain. Deletions cut 1 base from V and 7 bases from J, with 8 bases between. This CDR3 has 13 amino acids. CDR1 and CDR2 from the germline V gene are MNHEY and SMNVEV (reference sequence).

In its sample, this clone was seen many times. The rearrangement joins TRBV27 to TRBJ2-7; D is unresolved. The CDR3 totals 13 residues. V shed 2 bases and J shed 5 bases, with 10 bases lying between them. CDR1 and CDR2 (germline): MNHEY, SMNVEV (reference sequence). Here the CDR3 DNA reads TGTGCCAGCAGTTTACGTCGCTTAGACGAGCAGTACTTC. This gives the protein CASSLRRLDEQYF.

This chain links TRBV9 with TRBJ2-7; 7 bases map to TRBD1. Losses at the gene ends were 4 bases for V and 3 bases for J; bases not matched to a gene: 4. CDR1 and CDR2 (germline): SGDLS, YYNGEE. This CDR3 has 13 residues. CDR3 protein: CASSPGQHYEQYF. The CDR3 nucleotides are TGTGCCAGCAGCCCGGGACAGCACTACGAGCAGTACTTC.

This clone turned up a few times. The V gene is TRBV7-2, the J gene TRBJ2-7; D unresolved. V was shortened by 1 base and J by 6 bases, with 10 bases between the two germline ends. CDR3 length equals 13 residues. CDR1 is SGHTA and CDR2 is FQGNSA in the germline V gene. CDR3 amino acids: CASSLDPKGEQYF. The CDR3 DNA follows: TGTGCCAGCAGCTTAGACCCCAAGGGCGAGCAGTACTTC.

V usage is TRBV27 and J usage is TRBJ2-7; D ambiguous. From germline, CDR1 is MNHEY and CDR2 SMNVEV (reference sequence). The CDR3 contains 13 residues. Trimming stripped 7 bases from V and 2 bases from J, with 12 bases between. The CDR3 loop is CASIGLHPYEQYF. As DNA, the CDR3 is TGTGCCAGCATTGGGCTGCACCCCTACGAGCAGTACTTC.

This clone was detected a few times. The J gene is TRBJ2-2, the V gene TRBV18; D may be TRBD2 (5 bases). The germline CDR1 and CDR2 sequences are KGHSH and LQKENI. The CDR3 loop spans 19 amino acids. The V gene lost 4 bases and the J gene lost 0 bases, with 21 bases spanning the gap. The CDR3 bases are TGTGCCAGCTCACTTTGGGGAGCGAGGGTCCTCGCGAACACCGGGGAGCTGTTTTTT. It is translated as CASSLWGARVLANTGELFF.

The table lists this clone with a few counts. The CDR3 reads CSVPLEVTDTQYF. CDR3 in DNA: TGCAGCGTACCGCTAGAAGTCACAGATACGCAGTATTTT. The chain is built from TRBV29-1 and TRBJ2-3, with no clear D. CDR1 and CDR2 from the germline V gene are SQVTM and ANQGSEA. The V end lost 6 bases, the J end lost 2 bases, and 12 bases lay between the germline ends. CDR3 length equals 13 residues.

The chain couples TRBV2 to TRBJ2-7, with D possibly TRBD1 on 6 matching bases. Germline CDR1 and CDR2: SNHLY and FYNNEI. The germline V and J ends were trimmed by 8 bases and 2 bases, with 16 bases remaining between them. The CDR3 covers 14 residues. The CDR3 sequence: CASGDGQNTYEQYF. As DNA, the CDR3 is TGTGCCAGCGGAGACGGACAGAATACCTACGAGCAGTACTTC.

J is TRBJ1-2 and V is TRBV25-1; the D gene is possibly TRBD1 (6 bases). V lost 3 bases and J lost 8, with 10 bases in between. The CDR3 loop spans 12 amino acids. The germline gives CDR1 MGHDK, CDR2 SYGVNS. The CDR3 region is CASSEGAWGYTF. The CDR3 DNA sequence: TGTGCCAGCAGTGAGGGGGCGTGGGGCTACACCTTC.

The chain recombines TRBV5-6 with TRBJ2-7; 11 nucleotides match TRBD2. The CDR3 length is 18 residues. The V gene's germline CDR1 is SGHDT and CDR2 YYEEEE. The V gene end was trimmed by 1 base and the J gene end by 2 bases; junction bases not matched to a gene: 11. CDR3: CASSLRRPSGRPAYEQYF. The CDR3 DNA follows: TGTGCCAGCAGCTTGAGGAGGCCTAGCGGGAGGCCCGCCTACGAGCAGTACTTC.

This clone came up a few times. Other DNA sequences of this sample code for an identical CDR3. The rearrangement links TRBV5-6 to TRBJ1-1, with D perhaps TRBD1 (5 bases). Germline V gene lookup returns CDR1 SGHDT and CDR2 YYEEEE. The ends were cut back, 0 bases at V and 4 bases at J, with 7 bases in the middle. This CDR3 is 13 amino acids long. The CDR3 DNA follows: TGTGCCAGCAGCTTGGGCGGGGGCACTGAAGCTTTCTTT. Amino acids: CASSLGGGTEAFF.

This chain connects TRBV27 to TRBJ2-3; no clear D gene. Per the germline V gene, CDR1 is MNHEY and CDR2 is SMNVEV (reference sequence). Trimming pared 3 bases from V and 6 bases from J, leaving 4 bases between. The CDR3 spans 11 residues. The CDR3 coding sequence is TGTGCCAGCAGTTTCGGGGATACGCAGTATTTT. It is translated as CASSFGDTQYF.

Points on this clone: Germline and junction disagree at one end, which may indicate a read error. The CDR3 region is CASSASWTRIGF. Written as DNA, the CDR3 is TGTGCCAGCAGCGCCTCGTGGACAAGGATTGGCTTC. The V call is TRBV11-2, the J call TRBJ2-7, with D maybe TRBD1 (5 bases). The germline CDR1 and CDR2 sequences are SGHAT and FQNNGV. There are 12 residues in the CDR3. The whole variable domain, remainder taken from reference TRBV11-2 and TRBJ2-7, is EAGVAQSPRYKIIEKRQSVAFWCNPISGHATLYWYQQILGQGPKLLIQFQNNGVVDDSQLPKDRFSAERLKGVDSTLKIQPAKLEDSAVYLCASSASWTRIGFGPGTRLTVT.

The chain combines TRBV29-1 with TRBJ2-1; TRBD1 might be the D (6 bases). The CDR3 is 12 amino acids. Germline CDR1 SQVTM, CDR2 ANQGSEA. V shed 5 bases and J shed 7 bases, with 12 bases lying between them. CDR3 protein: CSVPSQGNEQFF. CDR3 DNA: TGCAGCGTTCCCTCCCAGGGGAATGAGCAGTTCTTC.

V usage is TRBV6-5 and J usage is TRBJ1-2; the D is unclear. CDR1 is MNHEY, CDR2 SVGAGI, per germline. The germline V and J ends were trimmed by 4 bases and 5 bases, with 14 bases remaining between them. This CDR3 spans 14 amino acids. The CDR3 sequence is CASSWSDAAYGYTF. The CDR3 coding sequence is TGTGCCAGCAGTTGGTCCGACGCCGCATATGGCTACACCTTC.

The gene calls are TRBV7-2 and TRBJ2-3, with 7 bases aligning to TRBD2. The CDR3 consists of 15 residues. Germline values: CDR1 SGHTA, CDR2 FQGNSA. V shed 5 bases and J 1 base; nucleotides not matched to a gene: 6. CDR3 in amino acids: CASSPTLAGTDTQYF. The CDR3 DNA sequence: TGTGCCAGCAGCCCTACTCTAGCGGGCACAGATACGCAGTATTTT.

This CDR3 is CASSLERGRPLSYEQYF. CDR3 bases: TGTGCCAGCAGCTTAGAGCGCGGGAGGCCTCTCTCCTACGAGCAGTACTTC. The chain carries TRBV7-9 and TRBJ2-7; 8 bases agree with TRBD2. Trimming cost V 1 base and J 0 bases; bases outside gene matches: 8. The length of the CDR3 is 17 residues. CDR1 is SEHNR, CDR2 FQNEAQ, per germline (reference sequence).

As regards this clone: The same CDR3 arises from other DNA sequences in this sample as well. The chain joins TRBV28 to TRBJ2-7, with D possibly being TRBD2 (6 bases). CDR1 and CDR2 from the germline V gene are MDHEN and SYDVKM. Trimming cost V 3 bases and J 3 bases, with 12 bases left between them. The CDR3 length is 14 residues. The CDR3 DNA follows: TGTGCCAGCAGTTTGCGGGGCGCTTACTACGAGCAGTACTTC. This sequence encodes CASSLRGAYYEQYF.

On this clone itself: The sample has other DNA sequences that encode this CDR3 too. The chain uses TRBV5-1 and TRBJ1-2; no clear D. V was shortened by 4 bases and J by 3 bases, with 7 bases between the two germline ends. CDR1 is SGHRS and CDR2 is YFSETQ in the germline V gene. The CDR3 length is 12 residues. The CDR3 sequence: CASSLGDYGYTF. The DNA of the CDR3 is TGCGCCAGCAGCCTGGGAGACTATGGCTACACCTTC.